This entry lists 20 T cell receptor beta chains sequenced from one sample in a study of blood T cell repertoires in COVID-19. Measured with immunoSEQ multiplex PCR; TCRdb has only the in-frame clones, and not every one. The table lists 120,000 to 150,000 clones, 75% to 85% of them singletons. Specimen: peripheral blood. The receptor source for this set is a woman in her 50s with acute or convalescent COVID-19.

This clone has a single count. V and J are TRBV28 and TRBJ2-7; no clear D. The CDR3 is 15 residues long. V dropped 3 bases and J dropped 1 base, with 13 bases sitting between them. Germline V gene data show CDR1 as MDHEN and CDR2 as SYDVKM. The CDR3: CASSFPPSTSYEQYF. CDR3 sequence (DNA): TGTGCCAGCAGTTTTCCTCCGAGTACTTCCTACGAGCAGTACTTC.

J is TRBJ1-2 and V is TRBV19; D ambiguous. This CDR3 is 13 amino acids long. CDR1 is LNHDA and CDR2 is SQIVND in the germline V gene (reference sequence). V gave up 9 bases and J gave up 2 bases, with 13 bases separating them. For the CDR3, the DNA is TGTGCCAGCCGACGGGAAATGAACTATGGCTACACCTTC. Protein sequence: CASRREMNYGYTF.

The chain combines TRBV4-3 with TRBJ2-1; no reliable D call. Germline V gene sequence: CDR1 LGHNA, CDR2 YSLEER. This CDR3 is built from 17 residues. The germline V and J ends were trimmed by 2 bases and 0 bases, with 14 bases remaining between them. This chain's CDR3 is CASSQTWSPSSYNEQFF. The CDR3 region has the DNA TGCGCCAGCAGCCAAACATGGTCGCCTAGCTCCTACAATGAGCAGTTCTTC.

The chain is built from TRBV7-9 and TRBJ1-5; D ambiguous. This CDR3 comprises 14 residues. With 4 bases removed from V and 1 base from J, the gap between germline ends came to 8 bases. Germline CDR1 SEHNR, CDR2 FQNEAQ (reference sequence). DNA for the CDR3: TGTGCCAGCAGCTCCTCCGGGAGCAATCAGCCCCAGCATTTT. Translating it yields CASSSSGSNQPQHF.

This clone was observed a few times. The same CDR3 arises from other DNA sequences in this sample as well. The chain combines TRBV12-3 or TRBV12-4 with TRBJ2-7; D possibly corresponds to TRBD2 (5 bases). CDR3 length: 11 residues. With 5 bases removed from V and 4 bases from J, the gap between germline ends came to 6 bases. The DNA for the CDR3 is TGTGCCAGCAGTAGAGGGTACGAGCAGTACTTC. Amino acids: CASSRGYEQYF.

A few counts support this clone. The chain uses TRBV7-2 and TRBJ1-5; the D is unclear. V was pared by 4 bases and J by 11 bases, with 12 bases between. This CDR3 comprises 12 residues. The V gene's germline CDR1 is SGHTA and CDR2 FQGNSA. The CDR3 spells CASSSGGLSQHF. The CDR3 bases are TGTGCCAGCAGCTCAGGAGGGCTCTCCCAGCATTTT.

The chain links TRBV6-5 to TRBJ2-7, with D perhaps TRBD1 (6 bases). The CDR3 spans 13 residues. The V end was cut by 6 bases, the J end by 3 bases, with 12 bases between. CDR1 MNHEY and CDR2 SVGAGI come from the germline V gene. In DNA, the CDR3 is TGTGCCAGCAGGTCAGGACAGCGCTACGAGCAGTACTTC. It yields the protein CASRSGQRYEQYF.

This chain links TRBV5-1 with TRBJ1-1, with a possible D match to TRBD1 (6 bases). CDR1 and CDR2 (germline): SGHRS, YFSETQ. Trimming took off 4 bases at V and 1 base at J, with 8 bases between the two ends. CDR3 length: 13 amino acids. This CDR3 is CASSRTANTEAFF. The CDR3 nucleotides are TGCGCCAGCAGCAGGACAGCGAACACTGAAGCTTTCTTT.

This chain links TRBV4-1 with TRBJ1-1; TRBD1 aligns across 10 bases. CDR1 and CDR2 from the germline V gene are MGHRA and YSYEKL. The length of the CDR3 is 16 residues. Trimming removed 0 bases from V and 0 bases from J; junction bases left unmatched: 1. The CDR3 sequence is CASSQEGQGLNTEAFF. CDR3 nucleotides: TGCGCCAGCAGCCAAGAGGGACAGGGGCTGAACACTGAAGCTTTCTTT.

The chain carries TRBV5-1 and TRBJ2-5; 7 bases line up with TRBD2. The CDR3 loop spans 17 amino acids. V lost 1 base to trimming and J lost 0 bases; unmatched junction nucleotides: 9. Per the germline V gene, CDR1 is SGHRS and CDR2 is YFSETQ. CDR3 in amino acids: CASSLTVGAGDQETQYF. CDR3 DNA: TGCGCCAGCAGCTTGACAGTAGGTGCGGGGGACCAAGAGACCCAGTACTTC.

This chain connects TRBV28 to TRBJ2-7; the match to TRBD1 covers 8 bases. The junction had 5 bases not matched to a gene; V was cut back by 4 bases and J by 0 bases. Germline values: CDR1 MDHEN, CDR2 SYDVKM. The CDR3 extends over 15 amino acids. CDR3 protein: CASSSQGVSSYEQYF. CDR3 coding DNA: TGTGCCAGCAGTTCACAGGGGGTTAGCTCCTACGAGCAGTACTTC.

This sequence joins TRBV5-1 and TRBJ2-7, with a tentative D call TRBD2 (6 bases). Trimming took off 7 bases at V and 5 bases at J, with 16 bases between the two ends. The CDR3 is 13 amino acids. Germline V gene lookup returns CDR1 SGHRS and CDR2 YFSETQ. Here the CDR3 DNA reads TGCGCCAGCGGAGGGGCCGCTGGGGACGAGCAGTACTTC. Its protein is CASGGAAGDEQYF.

This clone was observed a few times. The rearrangement uses TRBV7-2 and TRBJ2-7; 9 bases match TRBD2. V shed 1 base, J shed 0 bases, and the junction held 4 bases outside the gene matches. Germline V CDR1 and CDR2: SGHTA, FQGNSA. The CDR3 totals 16 residues. DNA of the CDR3: TGTGCCAGCAGCTTAGTAGCGGGGGCCGCCTCCTACGAGCAGTACTTC. Protein sequence: CASSLVAGAASYEQYF. The entire variable domain, with the rest obtained from reference TRBV7-2 and TRBJ2-7, is as follows: GAGVSQSPSNKVTEKGKDVELRCDPISGHTALYWYRQSLGQGLEFLIYFQGNSAPDKSGLPSDRFSAERTGGSVSTLTIQRTQQEDSAVYLCASSLVAGAASYEQYFGPGTRLTVT.

The V gene is TRBV18, the J gene TRBJ2-4; possible D gene TRBD1, 5 bases. Germline V gives CDR1 KGHSH, CDR2 LQKENI. V shed 3 bases and J shed 15 bases, with 15 bases lying between them. The CDR3 loop spans 12 amino acids. CDR3 nucleotide sequence: TGTGCCAGCTCACCCCAGGGCGATCTATGGTACTTC. Its translation is CASSPQGDLWYF.

The chain carries TRBV2 and TRBJ1-1; a weak D match, TRBD1 (6 bases). CDR3 length: 16 amino acids. Trimming left V 2 bases short and J 6 bases short, with 19 bases between. From germline, CDR1 is SNHLY and CDR2 FYNNEI. The CDR3 DNA reads as TGTGCCAGCAGTGAACCGATGGGCAGGGGAAAGGCTGAAGCTTTCTTT. It specifies CASSEPMGRGKAEAFF. Looking up the rest from reference TRBV2 and TRBJ1-1 gives the full variable domain: EPEVTQTPSHQVTQMGQEVILRCVPISNHLYFYWYRQILGQKVEFLVSFYNNEISEKSEIFDDQFSVERPDGSNFTLKIRSTKLEDSAMYFCASSEPMGRGKAEAFFGQGTRLTVV.

The V and J genes are TRBV25-1 and TRBJ2-1, with a tentative D call TRBD2 (6 bases). V lost 2 bases, J lost 0 bases, and 8 bases lay in between. The CDR3 runs to 15 residues. Germline loops: CDR1 MGHDK, CDR2 SYGVNS. The CDR3 coding sequence is TGTGCCAGCAGTGAAGGGACTGACTCCTACAATGAGCAGTTCTTC. This encodes CASSEGTDSYNEQFF.

J is TRBJ1-5 and V is TRBV28; D possibly corresponds to TRBD1 (6 bases). The CDR3 loop spans 16 amino acids. Germline V gene lookup returns CDR1 MDHEN and CDR2 SYDVKM. V lost 4 bases and J lost 2, with 15 bases in between. The CDR3 spells CASSSLLAGGNQPQHF. For the CDR3, the DNA is TGTGCCAGCAGTTCGCTACTTGCAGGGGGCAATCAGCCCCAGCATTTT.

This clone was observed a single time. The chain joins TRBV28 to TRBJ2-7; D might be TRBD1 (6 bases). The CDR3 spans 19 residues. Germline V CDR1 and CDR2: MDHEN, SYDVKM. Between the trimmed V and J ends, which lost 6 bases and 1 base, there was a span of 28 bases. CDR3 residues: CASSLAQGRTTSLSYEQYF. The CDR3 nucleotides are TGTGCCAGCAGCCTCGCCCAGGGGCGGACGACTTCTCTATCCTACGAGCAGTACTTC.

This clone was picked up one time. This chain connects TRBV4-3 to TRBJ2-1; perhaps TRBD1 as D (5 bases). Trimming stripped 2 bases from V and 5 bases from J, with 10 bases between. The CDR3 spans 14 residues. Germline V CDR1 and CDR2: LGHNA, YSLEER. In nucleotides, the CDR3 is TGCGCCAGCAGCCAACAGATACAGGACAATGAGCAGTTCTTC. It is translated as CASSQQIQDNEQFF.

The chain links TRBV6-5 to TRBJ2-3; 7 bases fit TRBD1. This CDR3 has 15 amino acids. V dropped 6 bases and J dropped 7; count of bases not matched to a gene: 13. CDR1 and CDR2 from the germline V gene are MNHEY and SVGAGI. The CDR3 is CASRRGQQQGHTQYF. CDR3 in DNA: TGTGCCAGCAGACGCGGTCAACAACAGGGGCATACGCAGTATTTT.